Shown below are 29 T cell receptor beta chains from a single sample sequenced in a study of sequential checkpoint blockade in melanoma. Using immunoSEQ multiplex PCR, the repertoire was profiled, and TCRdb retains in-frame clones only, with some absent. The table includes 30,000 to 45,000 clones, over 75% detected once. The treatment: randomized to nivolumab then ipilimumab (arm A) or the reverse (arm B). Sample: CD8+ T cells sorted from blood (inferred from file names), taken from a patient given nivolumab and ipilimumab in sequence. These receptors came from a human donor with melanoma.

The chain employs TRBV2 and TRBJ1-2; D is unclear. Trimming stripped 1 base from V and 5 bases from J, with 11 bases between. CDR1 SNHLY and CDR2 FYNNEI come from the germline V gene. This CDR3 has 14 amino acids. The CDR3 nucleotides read TGTGCCAGCAGTGAAGGGTTCGGGATTTATGGCTACACCTTC. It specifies CASSEGFGIYGYTF.

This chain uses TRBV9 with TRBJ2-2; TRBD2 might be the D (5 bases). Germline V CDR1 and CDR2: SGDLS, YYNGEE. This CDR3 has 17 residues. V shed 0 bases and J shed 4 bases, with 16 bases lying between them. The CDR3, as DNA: TGTGCCAGCAGCGTAGAAGGACTCCAATTGGGCACCGGGGAGCTGTTTTTT. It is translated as CASSVEGLQLGTGELFF.

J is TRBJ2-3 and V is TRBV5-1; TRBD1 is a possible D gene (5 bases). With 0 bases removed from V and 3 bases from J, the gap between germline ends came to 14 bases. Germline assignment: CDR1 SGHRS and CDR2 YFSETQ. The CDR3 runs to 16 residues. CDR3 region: CASSLASGFGTDTQYF. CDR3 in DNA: TGCGCCAGCAGCTTGGCCTCAGGGTTCGGTACAGATACGCAGTATTTT.

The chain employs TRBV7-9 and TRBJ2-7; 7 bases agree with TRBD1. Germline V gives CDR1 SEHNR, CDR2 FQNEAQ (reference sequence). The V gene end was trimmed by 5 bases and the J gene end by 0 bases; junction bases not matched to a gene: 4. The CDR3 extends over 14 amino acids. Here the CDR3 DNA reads TGTGCCAGCAGCCCCAGGACAGGCTCCTACGAGCAGTACTTC. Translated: CASSPRTGSYEQYF.

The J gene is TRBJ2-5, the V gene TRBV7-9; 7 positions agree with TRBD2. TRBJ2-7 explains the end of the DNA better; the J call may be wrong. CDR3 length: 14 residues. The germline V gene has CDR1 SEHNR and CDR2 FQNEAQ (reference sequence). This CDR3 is CASSLVAGIYEQYF. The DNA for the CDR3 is TGTGCCAGCAGCTTAGTAGCGGGTATCTACGAGCAGTACTTC.

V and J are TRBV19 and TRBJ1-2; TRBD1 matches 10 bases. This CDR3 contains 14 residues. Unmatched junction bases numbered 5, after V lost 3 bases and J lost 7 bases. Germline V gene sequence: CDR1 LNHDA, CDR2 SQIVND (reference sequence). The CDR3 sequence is CASSMDRGSSGYTF. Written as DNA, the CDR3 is TGTGCCAGTAGTATGGACAGGGGGAGTTCTGGCTACACCTTC.

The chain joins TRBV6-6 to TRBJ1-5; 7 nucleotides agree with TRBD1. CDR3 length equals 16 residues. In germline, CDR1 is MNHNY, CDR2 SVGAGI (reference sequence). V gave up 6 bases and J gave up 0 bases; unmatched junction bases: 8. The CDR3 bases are TGTGCCAGCAGGCTCGGGACAGTAGATAGCAATCAGCCCCAGCATTTT. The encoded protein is CASRLGTVDSNQPQHF.

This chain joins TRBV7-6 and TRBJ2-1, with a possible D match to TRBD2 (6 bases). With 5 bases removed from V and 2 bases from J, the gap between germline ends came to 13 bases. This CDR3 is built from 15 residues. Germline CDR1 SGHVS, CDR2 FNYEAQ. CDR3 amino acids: CASSPEGDPYNEQFF. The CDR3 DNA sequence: TGTGCCAGCAGCCCGGAGGGAGACCCCTACAATGAGCAGTTCTTC.

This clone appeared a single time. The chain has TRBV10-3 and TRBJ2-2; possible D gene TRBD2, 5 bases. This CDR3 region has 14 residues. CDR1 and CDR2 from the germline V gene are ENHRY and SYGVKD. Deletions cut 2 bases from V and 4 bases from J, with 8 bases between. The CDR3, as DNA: TGTGCCATCAGTGAGACTAGTGGCACCGGGGAGCTGTTTTTT. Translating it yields CAISETSGTGELFF.

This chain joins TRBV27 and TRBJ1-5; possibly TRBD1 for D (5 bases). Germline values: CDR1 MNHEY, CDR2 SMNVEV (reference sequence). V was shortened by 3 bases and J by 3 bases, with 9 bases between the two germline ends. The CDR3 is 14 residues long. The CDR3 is CASSFQGYNQPQHF. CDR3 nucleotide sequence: TGTGCCAGCAGTTTTCAGGGATACAATCAGCCCCAGCATTTT.

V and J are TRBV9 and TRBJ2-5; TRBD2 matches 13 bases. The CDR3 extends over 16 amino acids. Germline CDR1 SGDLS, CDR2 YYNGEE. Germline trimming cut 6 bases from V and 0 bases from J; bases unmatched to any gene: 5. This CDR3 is CASTALAGGYQETQYF. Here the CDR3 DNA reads TGTGCCAGCACCGCACTAGCGGGAGGGTACCAAGAGACCCAGTACTTC.

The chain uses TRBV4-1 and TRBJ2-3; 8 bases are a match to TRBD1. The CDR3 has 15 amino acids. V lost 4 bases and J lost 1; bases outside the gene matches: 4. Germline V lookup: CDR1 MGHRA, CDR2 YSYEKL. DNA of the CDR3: TGCGCCAGCAGCCCGAACAGGGGGGGCACAGATACGCAGTATTTT. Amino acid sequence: CASSPNRGGTDTQYF.

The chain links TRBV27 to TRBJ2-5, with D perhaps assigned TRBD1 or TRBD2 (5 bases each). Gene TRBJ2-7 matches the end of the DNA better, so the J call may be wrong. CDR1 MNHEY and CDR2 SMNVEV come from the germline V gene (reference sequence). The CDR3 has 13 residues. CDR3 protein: CASTTLGGYEQYF. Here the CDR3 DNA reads TGTGCCAGCACCACCCTTGGGGGCTACGAGCAGTACTTC.

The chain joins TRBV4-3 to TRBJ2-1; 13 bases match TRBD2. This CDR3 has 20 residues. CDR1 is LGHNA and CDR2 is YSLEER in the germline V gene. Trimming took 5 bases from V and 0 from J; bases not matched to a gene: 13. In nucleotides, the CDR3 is TGCGCCAGCAGCATTAACGCCGGGACTAGCGGGATGAGCTCCTACAATGAGCAGTTCTTC. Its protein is CASSINAGTSGMSSYNEQFF.

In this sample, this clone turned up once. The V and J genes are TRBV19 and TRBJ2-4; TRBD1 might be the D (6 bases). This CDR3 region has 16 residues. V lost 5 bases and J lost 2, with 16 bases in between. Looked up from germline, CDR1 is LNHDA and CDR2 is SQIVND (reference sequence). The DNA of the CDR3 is TGTGCCAGTAGTCACACGAACAGGGCGTCCAAAAACATTCAGTACTTC. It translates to CASSHTNRASKNIQYF.

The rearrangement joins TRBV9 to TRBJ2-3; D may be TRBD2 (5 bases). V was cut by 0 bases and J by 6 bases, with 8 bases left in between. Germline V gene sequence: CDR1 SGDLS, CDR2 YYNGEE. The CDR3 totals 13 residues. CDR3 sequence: CASSVDSGDTQYF. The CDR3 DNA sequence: TGTGCCAGCAGCGTAGATTCGGGGGATACGCAGTATTTT.

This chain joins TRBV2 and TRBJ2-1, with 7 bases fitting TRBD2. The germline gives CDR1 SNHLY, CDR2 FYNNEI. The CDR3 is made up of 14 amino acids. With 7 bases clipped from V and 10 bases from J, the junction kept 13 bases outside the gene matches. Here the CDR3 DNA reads TGTGCCAGCACCGAAGAAAGACTAGCTATCGAGCAGTTCTTC. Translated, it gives CASTEERLAIEQFF.

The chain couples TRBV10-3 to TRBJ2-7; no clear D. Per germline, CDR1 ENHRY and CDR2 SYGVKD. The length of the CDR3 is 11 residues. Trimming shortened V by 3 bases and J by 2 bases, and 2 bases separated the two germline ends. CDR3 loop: CAISDTYEQYF. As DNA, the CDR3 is TGTGCCATCAGTGACACCTACGAGCAGTACTTC.

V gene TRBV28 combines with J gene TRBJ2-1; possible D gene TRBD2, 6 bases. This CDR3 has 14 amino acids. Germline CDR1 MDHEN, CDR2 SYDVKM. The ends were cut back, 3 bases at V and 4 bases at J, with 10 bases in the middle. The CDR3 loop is CASSFVAEYNEQFF. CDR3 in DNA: TGTGCCAGCAGTTTCGTAGCGGAATACAATGAGCAGTTCTTC.

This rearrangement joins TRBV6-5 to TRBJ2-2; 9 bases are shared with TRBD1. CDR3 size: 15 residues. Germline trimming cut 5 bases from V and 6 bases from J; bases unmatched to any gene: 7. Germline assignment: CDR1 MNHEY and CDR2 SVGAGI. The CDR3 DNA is TGTGCCAGCAGTCCACGGGACAGGGTTGCCGGGGAGCTGTTTTTT. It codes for CASSPRDRVAGELFF.

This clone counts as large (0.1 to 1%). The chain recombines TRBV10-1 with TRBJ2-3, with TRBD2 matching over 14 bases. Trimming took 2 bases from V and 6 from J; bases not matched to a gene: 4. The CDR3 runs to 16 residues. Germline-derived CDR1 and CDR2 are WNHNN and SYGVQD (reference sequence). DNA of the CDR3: TGCGCCAGCAGTGAGGGGACTAGCGGGAGAAGGGATACGCAGTATTTT. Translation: CASSEGTSGRRDTQYF.

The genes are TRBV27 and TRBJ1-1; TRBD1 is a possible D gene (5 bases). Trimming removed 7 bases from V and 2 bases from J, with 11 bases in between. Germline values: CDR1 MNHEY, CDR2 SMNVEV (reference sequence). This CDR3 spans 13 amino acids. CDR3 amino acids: CASKDQGNTEAFF. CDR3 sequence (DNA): TGTGCCAGCAAAGACCAGGGAAACACTGAAGCTTTCTTT.

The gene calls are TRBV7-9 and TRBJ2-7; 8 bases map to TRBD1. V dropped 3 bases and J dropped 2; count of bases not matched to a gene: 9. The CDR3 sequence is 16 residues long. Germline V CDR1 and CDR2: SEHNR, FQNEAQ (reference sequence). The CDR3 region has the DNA TGTGCCAGCAGCTTTCTCCCGGGACAGGCTACCTACGAGCAGTACTTC. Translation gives CASSFLPGQATYEQYF.

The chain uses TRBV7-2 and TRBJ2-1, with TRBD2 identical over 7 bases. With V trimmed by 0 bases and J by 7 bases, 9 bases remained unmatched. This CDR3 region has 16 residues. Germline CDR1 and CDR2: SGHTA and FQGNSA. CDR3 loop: CASSLAAGVRSNEQFF. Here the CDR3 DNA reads TGTGCCAGCAGCTTAGCGGCGGGAGTCCGCTCGAATGAGCAGTTCTTC.

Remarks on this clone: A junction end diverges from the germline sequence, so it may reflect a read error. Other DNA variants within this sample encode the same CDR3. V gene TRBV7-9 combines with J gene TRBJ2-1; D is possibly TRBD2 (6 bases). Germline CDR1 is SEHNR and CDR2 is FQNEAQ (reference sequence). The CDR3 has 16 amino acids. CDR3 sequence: CASSPRVGGIHNEQFF. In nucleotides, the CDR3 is TGCGCCAGCAGCCCTAGGGTGGGCGGGATCCACAATGAGCAGTTCTTC.

The CDR3 sequence: CASGGQPPRRNEQFF. In nucleotides, the CDR3 is TGTGCCAGCGGTGGACAGCCTCCTAGGAGGAATGAGCAGTTCTTC. The chain employs TRBV9 and TRBJ2-1; possibly TRBD1 for D (6 bases). CDR1 is SGDLS, CDR2 YYNGEE, per germline. The CDR3 consists of 15 residues. V shed 7 bases and J shed 7 bases, with 21 bases lying between them. The whole variable domain, remainder taken from reference TRBV9 and TRBJ2-1, is DSGVTQTPKHLITATGQRVTLRCSPRSGDLSVYWYQQSLDQGLQFLIQYYNGEERAKGNILERFSAQQFPDLHSELNLSSLELGDSALYFCASGGQPPRRNEQFFGPGTRLTVL.

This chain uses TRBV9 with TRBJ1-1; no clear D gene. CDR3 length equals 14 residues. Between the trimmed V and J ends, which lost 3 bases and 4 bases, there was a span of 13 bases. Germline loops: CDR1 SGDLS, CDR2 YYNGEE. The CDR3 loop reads CASSATLGGTEAFF. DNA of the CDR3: TGTGCCAGCAGCGCGACTTTGGGAGGCACTGAAGCTTTCTTT.

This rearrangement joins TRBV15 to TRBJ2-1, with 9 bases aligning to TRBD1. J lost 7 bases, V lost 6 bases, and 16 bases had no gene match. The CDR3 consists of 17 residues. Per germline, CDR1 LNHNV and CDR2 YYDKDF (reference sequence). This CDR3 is CATSLSPGTGFRNEQFF. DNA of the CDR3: TGTGCCACCAGTCTTTCTCCCGGGACAGGGTTCCGGAATGAGCAGTTCTTC.

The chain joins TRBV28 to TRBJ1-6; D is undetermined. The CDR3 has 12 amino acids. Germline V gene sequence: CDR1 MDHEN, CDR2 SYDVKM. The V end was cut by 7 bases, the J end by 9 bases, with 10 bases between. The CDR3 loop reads CASNLAGSPLHF. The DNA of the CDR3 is TGTGCCAGCAATCTAGCAGGTTCACCCCTCCACTTT.